This TCR beta chain appears in the sequencing data of a study of CXCR3-negative and CXCR3-positive naive CD8 T cells. The study made its TRB cDNA libraries by 5' RACE, adding UMI labels. With the 5' RACE reads reprocessed, TCRdb shows one record per CDR3 protein and no DNA. Its clone listing holds under 85,000 distinct CDR3 sequences. The germline CDR1 and CDR2 sequences are SGHTA and FQGNSA. The CDR3 spans 18 residues. The specimen was naive CXCR3- CD8+ T cells from blood. As for subset: CD45RO-CCR7+CD27+CD95- naive CD8+ T cells lacking CXCR3 (TNR3-). The rearrangement joins TRBV7-2 to TRBJ1-5; the TCRdb D gene call, TRBD1, has no DNA to confirm it. The source of this sequence is a human donor in good health. Some clones in this sample may be carry-over from other donors' samples. The CDR3 spells CASSHWDRGTYSNQPQHF. Using reference TRBV7-2 and TRBJ1-5 for the parts outside the CDR3, the full variable domain is GAGVSQSPSNKVTEKGKDVELRCDPISGHTALYWYRQSLGQGLEFLIYFQGNSAPDKSGLPSDRFSAERTGGSVSTLTIQRTQQEDSAVYLCASSHWDRGTYSNQPQHFGDGTRLSIL.